These T cell receptor beta chains were read from a single sample in a study of blood T cell repertoires in COVID-19. The repertoire was sequenced with immunoSEQ multiplex PCR; TCRdb's copy has only in-frame clones and lacks some. The sample has 45,000 to 50,000 clones, around 85% seen once. Sequenced sample: peripheral blood. The receptors were gathered from a human donor in a cohort sampled during active COVID-19. The CDR3 runs from the conserved cysteine through the conserved F or W. D genes are given only for firm matches.

j_call,d_call,cdr3_length,v_call,cdr3_aa
TRBJ2-7,NA,11,TRBV5-4,CASRQGREQYF
TRBJ2-1,NA,16,TRBV3-1/TRBV3-2,CASSQIKASAPNEQFF
TRBJ1-5,TRBD1,15,TRBV5-1,CASSYGTDVNQPQHF
TRBJ2-7,NA,15,TRBV6-2/TRBV6-3,CASSYSGQSIYEQYF
TRBJ2-2,TRBD1,15,TRBV6-6,CASSNRGRTNGELFF
TRBJ2-3,NA,14,TRBV5-6,CASSLWGERHTQYF
TRBJ2-3,TRBD2,17,TRBV7-3,CASSSAGLAGSTDTQYF
TRBJ1-2,NA,15,TRBV18,CASSPSTGAADGYTF
TRBJ2-7,NA,16,TRBV6-5,CASSYSGRTIIYEQYF
TRBJ1-5,NA,13,TRBV5-4,CASSFGQAQPQHF
TRBJ1-2,TRBD1,16,TRBV19,CASSTPGTDVFYGYTF
TRBJ1-6,NA,15,TRBV7-8,CASSLDSQYNSPLHF
TRBJ2-1,TRBD2,18,TRBV27,CASSRGLAGAGSYNEQFF